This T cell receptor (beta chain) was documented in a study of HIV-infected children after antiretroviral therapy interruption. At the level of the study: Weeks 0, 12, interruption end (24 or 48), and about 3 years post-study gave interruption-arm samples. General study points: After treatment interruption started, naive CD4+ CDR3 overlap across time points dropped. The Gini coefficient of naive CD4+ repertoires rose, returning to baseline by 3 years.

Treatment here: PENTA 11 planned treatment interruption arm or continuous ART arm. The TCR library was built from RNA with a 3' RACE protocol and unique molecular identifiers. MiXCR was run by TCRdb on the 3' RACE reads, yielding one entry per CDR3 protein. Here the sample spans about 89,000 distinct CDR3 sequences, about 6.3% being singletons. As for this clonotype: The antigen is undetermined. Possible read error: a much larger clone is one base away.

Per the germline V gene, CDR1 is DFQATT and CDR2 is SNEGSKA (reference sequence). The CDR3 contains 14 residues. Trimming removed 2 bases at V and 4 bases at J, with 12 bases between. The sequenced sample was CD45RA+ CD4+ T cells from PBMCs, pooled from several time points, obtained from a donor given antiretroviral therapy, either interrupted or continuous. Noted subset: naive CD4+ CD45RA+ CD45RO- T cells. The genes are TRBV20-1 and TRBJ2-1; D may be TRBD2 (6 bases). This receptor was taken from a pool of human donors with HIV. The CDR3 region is CSARIPAGYNEQFF. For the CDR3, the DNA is TGCAGTGCTAGAATACCCGCGGGGTACAATGAGCAGTTCTTC.